Following are 23 T cell receptor beta chains from one sample sequenced in a study of blood T cell repertoires in COVID-19. Generated by immunoSEQ multiplex PCR, the TCRdb table keeps only in-frame clones and is missing some. Of approximately 210,000 clones listed, around 84% are singletons. Material for sequencing was peripheral blood. These TCRs come from a human donor in a cohort sampled during active COVID-19.

V and J are TRBV29-1 and TRBJ1-2, with 7 bases identical to TRBD1. The CDR3 spans 12 residues. Germline V CDR1 and CDR2: SQVTM, ANQGSEA. With 4 bases clipped from V and 7 bases from J, the junction kept 6 bases outside the gene matches. CDR3 in DNA: TGCAGCGTTGGACAGGGAGCTGTTGGCTACACCTTC. The encoded protein is CSVGQGAVGYTF.

The chain is built from TRBV15 and TRBJ2-2; 8 nucleotides align to TRBD1. Germline loops: CDR1 LNHNV, CDR2 YYDKDF (reference sequence). This CDR3 region has 15 residues. The V segment lost 8 bases and the J segment 7 bases; nucleotides outside the gene matches: 12. The CDR3 here is CATGTGDRGIGELFF. In DNA, the CDR3 is TGTGCCACCGGGACCGGCGACAGGGGAATCGGGGAGCTGTTTTTT.

The V call is TRBV10-1, the J call TRBJ2-4; D gene uncertain. The CDR3 spans 13 residues. Trimming shortened V by 2 bases and J by 3 bases, and 5 bases separated the two germline ends. Germline CDR1 and CDR2: WNHNN and SYGVQD (reference sequence). CDR3 sequence (DNA): TGCGCCAGCAGTGAGGGCAGCAAAAACATTCAGTACTTC. Translation gives CASSEGSKNIQYF.

This clone was seen just once. The CDR3: CASSLQGGSFMNTEAFF. In nucleotides, the CDR3 is TGTGCCAGCAGCCTACAGGGCGGCTCCTTTATGAACACTGAAGCTTTCTTT. V gene TRBV5-5 combines with J gene TRBJ1-1, with D possibly matching TRBD1 (6 bases). V lost 4 bases and J 0 bases, leaving 19 bases between the germline ends. This CDR3 comprises 17 residues. Germline V gene data show CDR1 as SGHKS and CDR2 as YYEKEE (reference sequence).

The rearrangement uses TRBV5-1 and TRBJ2-1; 8 positions match TRBD1. The CDR3 has 16 amino acids. V lost 0 bases, J lost 0 bases, and 2 bases stayed unmatched. Germline values: CDR1 SGHRS, CDR2 YFSETQ. Here the CDR3 DNA reads TGCGCCAGCAGCTTGGATGGACAGGGCTCCTACAATGAGCAGTTCTTC. This codes for CASSLDGQGSYNEQFF. Full variable domain (outside the CDR3, taken from reference TRBV5-1 and TRBJ2-1): KAGVTQTPRYLIKTRGQQVTLSCSPISGHRSVSWYQQTPGQGLQFLFEYFSETQRNKGNFPGRFSGRQFSNSRSEMNVSTLELGDSALYLCASSLDGQGSYNEQFFGPGTRLTVL.

The chain combines TRBV28 with TRBJ1-5, with TRBD1 identical over 12 bases. The germline V gene has CDR1 MDHEN and CDR2 SYDVKM. J lost 7 bases, V lost 6 bases, and 4 bases had no gene match. This CDR3 spans 14 amino acids. CDR3 region: CASRGTGGHQPQHF. CDR3 in DNA: TGTGCCAGCAGGGGGACAGGGGGCCACCAGCCCCAGCATTTT.

This chain connects TRBV4-2 to TRBJ1-1; D is uncertain. The V end was cut by 0 bases, the J end by 2 bases, with 19 bases between. The CDR3 runs 18 residues. Germline loops: CDR1 LGHNA, CDR2 YNFKEQ. CDR3 DNA: TGTGCCAGCAGCCAAGATCTTTGGCGGCGGGGTGTCAACACTGAAGCTTTCTTT. As protein: CASSQDLWRRGVNTEAFF.

J is TRBJ2-5 and V is TRBV12-3 or TRBV12-4; D not resolved. The CDR3 consists of 12 residues. V was clipped by 2 bases and J by 3 bases, with 4 bases between them. DNA of the CDR3: TGTGCCAGCAGTTTACTAGAAGAGACCCAGTACTTC. This translates into CASSLLEETQYF.

The chain carries TRBV6-1 and TRBJ2-7, with D perhaps matching TRBD1 (6 bases). Germline V CDR1 and CDR2: MNHNS, SASEGT. Trimming took off 6 bases at V and 3 bases at J, with 15 bases between the two ends. This CDR3 region has 14 residues. This chain's CDR3 is CASRDHRDFYEQYF. The CDR3 coding sequence is TGTGCCAGCAGAGACCACAGGGATTTCTACGAGCAGTACTTC.

CDR3 sequence reads: CASSLDSRYYYGYTF. The CDR3 DNA reads as TGTGCCAGCAGCTTGGACAGTCGATACTACTATGGCTACACCTTC. The J gene is TRBJ1-2, the V gene TRBV7-9, with TRBD1 as a possible D gene (6 bases). Trimming removed 3 bases from V and 3 bases from J, with 14 bases in between. Germline V gene sequence: CDR1 SEHNR, CDR2 FQNEAQ (reference sequence). The CDR3 totals 15 residues.

The chain recombines TRBV11-2 with TRBJ2-2; 12 nucleotides align to TRBD2. The V and J ends lost 5 bases and 5 bases, in that order; junction bases with no gene match: 9. The CDR3 sequence is 17 residues long. CDR1 and CDR2 (germline): SGHAT, FQNNGV. The CDR3 DNA sequence: TGTGCCAGCAGCCTGGGACTAGCGGGCGTAGGTACCGGGGAGCTGTTTTTT. This sequence encodes CASSLGLAGVGTGELFF.

The V and J genes are TRBV5-4 and TRBJ2-3; 8 positions match TRBD1. V gave up 3 bases and J gave up 3 bases; unmatched junction bases: 3. Germline V gene lookup returns CDR1 SGHNT and CDR2 YYREEE (reference sequence). The CDR3 has 14 amino acids. CDR3 in amino acids: CASSYGQGTDTQYF. The CDR3 DNA sequence: TGTGCCAGCAGCTATGGACAGGGAACAGATACGCAGTATTTT. Full variable domain (remainder filled in from reference TRBV5-4 and TRBJ2-3): ETGVTQSPTHLIKTRGQQVTLRCSSQSGHNTVSWYQQALGQGPQFIFQYYREEENGRGNFPPRFSGLQFPNYSSELNVNALELDDSALYLCASSYGQGTDTQYFGPGTRLTVL.

V usage is TRBV5-1 and J usage is TRBJ1-2; a possible D gene is TRBD1 (6 bases). Trimming stripped 4 bases from V and 4 bases from J, with 11 bases between. Germline V gene lookup returns CDR1 SGHRS and CDR2 YFSETQ. The CDR3 covers 13 residues. Here the CDR3 reads CASSKGQLYGYTF. CDR3 bases: TGCGCCAGCAGCAAAGGACAGCTCTATGGCTACACCTTC.

This chain uses TRBV7-6 with TRBJ2-1, with 10 positions matching TRBD1. Germline CDR1 is SGHVS and CDR2 is FNYEAQ. CDR3 length: 15 amino acids. V was clipped by 5 bases and J by 6 bases; unmatched bases: 7. CDR3 bases: TGTGCCAGCAGCCCAATAGGACAGGGGGGCAATGAGCAGTTCTTC. This sequence encodes CASSPIGQGGNEQFF.

The V gene is TRBV7-2, the J gene TRBJ2-3; 8 bases match TRBD1. Losses at the gene ends were 1 base for V and 6 bases for J; bases not matched to a gene: 3. This CDR3 spans 14 amino acids. CDR1 is SGHTA, CDR2 FQGNSA, per germline. CDR3 nucleotides: TGTGCCAGCAGCTTAGGACAGGGGCCTGATACGCAGTATTTT. This gives the protein CASSLGQGPDTQYF.

The chain has TRBV27 and TRBJ2-4, with TRBD2 matching over 14 bases. There are 18 residues in the CDR3. The V segment lost 6 bases and the J segment 2 bases; nucleotides outside the gene matches: 9. CDR1 and CDR2 (germline): MNHEY, SMNVEV (reference sequence). Written as DNA, the CDR3 is TGTGCCAGCAGGGGGACTAGCGGGAGTATCGGGTCCAAAAACATTCAGTACTTC. Translated, it gives CASRGTSGSIGSKNIQYF.

The chain has TRBV19 and TRBJ1-4, with 9 bases matching TRBD1. This CDR3 comprises 15 residues. With V trimmed by 9 bases and J by 2 bases, 7 bases remained unmatched. Germline values: CDR1 LNHDA, CDR2 SQIVND (reference sequence). The CDR3 DNA sequence: TGTGCCAGCGGACAGGGGCGTTCGACTAATGAAAAACTGTTTTTT. Protein product: CASGQGRSTNEKLFF.

V is TRBV3-1 (or the pseudogene TRBV3-2) and J is TRBJ1-6; D is undetermined. The CDR3 totals 12 residues. V was shortened by 2 bases and J by 13 bases, with 9 bases between the two germline ends. CDR1 and CDR2 (germline): LGHDT, YNNKEL (reference sequence). CDR3 residues: CASSQIRSPLHF. The CDR3 coding sequence is TGTGCCAGCAGCCAAATAAGGAGCCCCCTCCACTTT.

The V and J genes are TRBV5-5 and TRBJ2-5; 8 nucleotides match TRBD1. The CDR3 runs 13 residues. With V trimmed by 7 bases and J by 5 bases, 7 bases remained unmatched. Germline V CDR1 and CDR2: SGHKS, YYEKEE (reference sequence). The CDR3 DNA is TGTGCCAGCGGACAGGGTAGATTGGAGACCCAGTACTTC. This codes for CASGQGRLETQYF.

The V call is TRBV7-9, the J call TRBJ2-7, with D uncertain. CDR3 length: 12 residues. CDR1 and CDR2 (germline): SEHNR, FQNEAQ (reference sequence). The ends were cut back, 8 bases at V and 0 bases at J, with 8 bases in the middle. The CDR3 DNA is TGTGCCAGCGCCAGGAGCTCCTACGAGCAGTACGTC. It yields the protein CASARSSYEQYV.

The V and J genes are TRBV6-5 and TRBJ1-5; TRBD1 agrees at 9 bases. Per germline, CDR1 MNHEY and CDR2 SVGAGI. The trim removed 8 bases at V and 1 base at J, leaving 6 bases unmatched. The CDR3 sequence is 15 residues long. The CDR3 spells CASRQGGTSNQPQHF. The CDR3 DNA reads as TGTGCCAGCCGACAGGGGGGGACAAGCAATCAGCCCCAGCATTTT.

This clone came up a few times. The rearrangement joins TRBV7-8 to TRBJ1-4; D possibly corresponds to TRBD1 (6 bases). Germline V gives CDR1 SGHVS, CDR2 FQNEAQ. Trimming pared 5 bases from V and 8 bases from J, leaving 12 bases between. This CDR3 contains 13 residues. The CDR3 is CASSTGHWEKLFF. The CDR3 DNA sequence: TGTGCCAGCAGCACGGGACATTGGGAAAAACTGTTTTTT. Full variable domain (outside the CDR3, taken from reference TRBV7-8 and TRBJ1-4): GAGVSQSPRYKVAKRGQDVALRCDPISGHVSLFWYQQALGQGPEFLTYFQNEAQLDKSGLPSDRFFAERPEGSVSTLKIQRTQQEDSAVYLCASSTGHWEKLFFGSGTQLSVL.

The chain recombines TRBV5-1 with TRBJ2-7, with 8 bases lining up with TRBD1. The CDR3 contains 14 residues. The germline CDR1 and CDR2 sequences are SGHRS and YFSETQ. The ends lost 4 bases at V and 2 bases at J; junction bases unmatched: 5. CDR3 in DNA: TGCGCCAGCAGCGTTTCGGACAGGGCCTACGAGCAGTACTTC. Residues: CASSVSDRAYEQYF.